The 23 T cell receptor beta chains in this list originate from one sample, sequenced in a study of cytomegalovirus exposure and HLA in healthy donors. PCR primers comprised 60 Vbeta and 13 Jbeta primers. The assay was immunoSEQ multiplex PCR, and TCRdb's table has in-frame clones only and misses some. The sample gives fewer than 150,000 clones, about 78% of which show up once; nearly 7% is in the top ten. Sequences were obtained from PBMCs. These receptors were taken from a man aged 40-55 years in good health and CMV-seropositive.

V gene TRBV4-2 combines with J gene TRBJ2-3; weak D call: TRBD2 (5 bases). The V end was cut by 0 bases, the J end by 3 bases, with 16 bases between. CDR1 and CDR2 from the germline V gene are LGHNA and YNFKEQ. The CDR3 sequence is 17 residues long. The CDR3: CASSQDRLLEGTDTQYF. The DNA of the CDR3 is TGTGCCAGCAGCCAAGATCGTTTACTAGAAGGGACAGATACGCAGTATTTT.

The J gene is TRBJ2-7, the V gene TRBV2, with D possibly TRBD2 on 6 matching bases. Germline V gene sequence: CDR1 SNHLY, CDR2 FYNNEI. The CDR3 is 16 residues long. The V and J ends lost 7 bases and 4 bases respectively, with 23 bases between them. The CDR3 loop reads CASISQDASVPYEQYF. The CDR3, as DNA: TGTGCCAGCATTAGTCAGGATGCTAGCGTGCCTTACGAGCAGTACTTC.

The chain combines TRBV6-1 with TRBJ1-5, with 10 nucleotides matching TRBD1. Trimming cost V 5 bases and J 4 bases; bases outside gene matches: 5. The germline gives CDR1 MNHNS, CDR2 SASEGT. The CDR3 runs to 15 residues. CDR3 coding DNA: TGTGCCAGCAGTTCAGACAGGGGGCGTAATCAGCCCCAGCATTTT. It translates to CASSSDRGRNQPQHF.

This chain joins TRBV7-9 and TRBJ2-2; tentative D call: TRBD1 (6 bases). Looked up from germline, CDR1 is SEHNR and CDR2 is FQNEAQ (reference sequence). The CDR3 has 15 residues. The V and J ends lost 5 bases and 1 base respectively, with 11 bases between them. CDR3 in amino acids: CASSRIQGNTGELFF. As DNA, the CDR3 is TGTGCCAGCAGCCGTATACAGGGGAACACCGGGGAGCTGTTTTTT. Using reference TRBV7-9 and TRBJ2-2 for the parts outside the CDR3, the full variable domain is DTGVSQNPRHKITKRGQNVTFRCDPISEHNRLYWYRQTLGQGPEFLTYFQNEAQLEKSRLLSDRFSAERPKGSFSTLEIQRTEQGDSAMYLCASSRIQGNTGELFFGEGSRLTVL.

CDR3 loop: CASSSTRQAQGPQHF. As DNA, the CDR3 is TGTGCCAGCAGCTCAACCAGACAGGCCCAAGGGCCCCAGCATTTT. The gene calls are TRBV7-9 and TRBJ1-5; TRBD1 might be the D (6 bases). This CDR3 is 15 amino acids long. V was pared by 4 bases and J by 9 bases, with 19 bases between. The germline CDR1 and CDR2 sequences are SEHNR and FQNEAQ (reference sequence).

The chain joins TRBV19 to TRBJ1-5, with a weak D call TRBD1 (5 bases). The CDR3 is 14 amino acids. The V end lost 4 bases, the J end lost 5 bases, and 12 bases lay between the germline ends. Per the germline V gene, CDR1 is LNHDA and CDR2 is SQIVND (reference sequence). The CDR3: CASSNPGSYQPQHF. The DNA for the CDR3 is TGTGCCAGTAGTAATCCAGGGTCTTATCAGCCCCAGCATTTT.

This clone was recorded only once. The CDR3 sequence: CASSGRGGPDHGYTF. The CDR3 DNA is TGTGCCAGCAGTGGAAGGGGGGGCCCCGACCATGGCTACACCTTC. This chain joins TRBV6-1 and TRBJ1-2; a possible D gene is TRBD1 (6 bases). Trimming removed 4 bases from V and 6 bases from J, with 18 bases in between. The CDR3 totals 15 residues. Germline values: CDR1 MNHNS, CDR2 SASEGT.

This clone was seen more than once but under ten times. The chain combines TRBV7-2 with TRBJ1-2; 7 nucleotides line up with TRBD1. This CDR3 comprises 15 residues. Trimming at V came to 0 bases and at J to 2 bases, leaving 3 bases not matched to a gene. Germline loops: CDR1 SGHTA, CDR2 FQGNSA. CDR3: CASSLAGQANYGYTF. CDR3 nucleotides: TGTGCCAGCAGCTTAGCAGGACAGGCCAACTATGGCTACACCTTC.

The J gene is TRBJ1-5, the V gene TRBV4-1, with a tentative D call TRBD1 (5 bases). The CDR3 has 19 residues. Germline V gene lookup returns CDR1 MGHRA and CDR2 YSYEKL. V lost 0 bases to trimming and J lost 0 bases, with 18 bases between them. The CDR3 DNA sequence: TGCGCCAGCAGCCAAGACTCAATAACAGGACAAATTAGCAATCAGCCCCAGCATTTT. Encoded protein: CASSQDSITGQISNQPQHF.

The rearrangement links TRBV6-5 to TRBJ2-2; 10 bases align to TRBD2. The CDR3 runs 15 residues. Germline CDR1 is MNHEY and CDR2 is SVGAGI. V trimming: 2 bases; J trimming: 4 bases; junction bases outside the gene matches: 1. The CDR3 DNA sequence: TGTGCCAGCAGTTACACTAGCGGGATCACCGGGGAGCTGTTTTTT. Its protein product is CASSYTSGITGELFF.

The V gene is TRBV7-2, the J gene TRBJ2-7; TRBD2 is a possible D gene (5 bases). Trimming left V 3 bases short and J 1 base short, with 10 bases between. Germline CDR1 is SGHTA and CDR2 is FQGNSA. The CDR3 extends over 14 amino acids. The CDR3 nucleotides are TGTGCCAGCAGCTTTGCCTCGGGGTCCTACGAGCAGTACTTC. Amino acids: CASSFASGSYEQYF.

The chain is built from TRBV4-1 and TRBJ2-2; 10 nucleotides match TRBD1. The CDR3 extends over 16 amino acids. The junction had 4 bases not matched to a gene; V was cut back by 4 bases and J by 2 bases. CDR1 and CDR2 from the germline V gene are MGHRA and YSYEKL. CDR3 protein: CASSRPTGGNTGELFF. Written as DNA, the CDR3 is TGCGCCAGCAGCCGACCGACAGGGGGCAACACCGGGGAGCTGTTTTTT.

CDR3 nucleotide sequence: TGTGCCAGCAGTTTCTCCGGGTCCCGACGGCCAAACTATGGCTACACCTTC. It codes for CASSFSGSRRPNYGYTF. The chain joins TRBV28 to TRBJ1-2; unclear D gene. The CDR3 totals 17 residues. Germline V CDR1 and CDR2: MDHEN, SYDVKM. Trimming shortened V by 3 bases and J by 2 bases, and 19 bases separated the two germline ends.

The chain combines TRBV4-1 with TRBJ2-3; D ambiguous. There are 14 residues in the CDR3. Per germline, CDR1 MGHRA and CDR2 YSYEKL. With 0 bases removed from V and 2 bases from J, the gap between germline ends came to 6 bases. The CDR3 reads CASSQDSATDTQYF. CDR3 coding DNA: TGCGCCAGCAGCCAAGATAGTGCCACAGATACGCAGTATTTT.

V and J are TRBV2 and TRBJ2-7; 9 bases fit TRBD2. The J segment lost 8 bases and the V segment lost 6 bases, leaving 11 bases of the junction unmatched. CDR1 is SNHLY and CDR2 is FYNNEI in the germline V gene. The CDR3 runs to 14 residues. The CDR3 DNA reads TGTGCCAGCAGCGCCGGGACTAGCAATATGAAGCAGTACTTC. Protein sequence: CASSAGTSNMKQYF.

This clone was recorded a few times. The chain recombines TRBV27 with TRBJ2-7; D gene unclear. The V gene's germline CDR1 is MNHEY and CDR2 SMNVEV (reference sequence). The CDR3 runs to 15 residues. V shed 3 bases and J shed 1 base, with 13 bases lying between them. This CDR3 reads CASSFVRGISYEQYF. DNA of the CDR3: TGTGCCAGCAGTTTTGTGAGAGGTATATCCTACGAGCAGTACTTC.

This chain uses TRBV2 with TRBJ1-1, with a weak D call TRBD1 (6 bases). Germline CDR1 and CDR2: SNHLY and FYNNEI. There are 14 residues in the CDR3. V dropped 1 base and J dropped 3 bases, with 9 bases sitting between them. CDR3 nucleotide sequence: TGTGCCAGCAGTGAAGAGGGGGTAGACACTGAAGCTTTCTTT. It codes for CASSEEGVDTEAFF.

As to this clone: The same CDR3 can be traced to other DNA sequences in this sample. The rearrangement uses TRBV30 and TRBJ1-6; tentative D call: TRBD1 (5 bases). CDR1 and CDR2 from the germline V gene are GTSNPN and SVGIG (reference sequence). CDR3 size: 16 residues. V was shortened by 2 bases and J by 0 bases, with 11 bases between the two germline ends. CDR3 DNA sequence: TGTGCCTGGAGTCGGGACTCGAGCTCCTATAATTCACCCCTCCACTTT. Translating gives CAWSRDSSSYNSPLHF.

The chain is built from TRBV5-4 and TRBJ1-6; D ambiguous. In germline, CDR1 is SGHNT, CDR2 YYREEE (reference sequence). This CDR3 comprises 17 residues. V lost 0 bases and J lost 0, with 10 bases in between. CDR3 protein: CASSLVAGSSYNSPLHF. CDR3 DNA: TGTGCCAGCAGCTTGGTTGCGGGGAGCTCCTATAATTCACCCCTCCACTTT.

The genes are TRBV2 and TRBJ1-1, with TRBD1 matching 10 bases. CDR3 length: 15 amino acids. Germline V gene sequence: CDR1 SNHLY, CDR2 FYNNEI. The V and J ends lost 5 bases and 4 bases, in that order; junction bases with no gene match: 7. The CDR3 region is CASSYRTGGGTEAFF. CDR3 DNA: TGTGCCAGCAGTTACCGGACAGGGGGGGGCACTGAAGCTTTCTTT.

The chain joins TRBV6-5 to TRBJ1-2; no firm D call. V gave up 0 bases and J gave up 7 bases, with 12 bases separating them. Per germline, CDR1 MNHEY and CDR2 SVGAGI. This CDR3 contains 14 residues. CDR3 loop: CASSYSTLFSGYTF. In DNA, the CDR3 is TGTGCCAGCAGTTACTCGACTCTCTTCTCTGGCTACACCTTC.

This chain links TRBV30 with TRBJ2-5; no clear D. Germline V lookup: CDR1 GTSNPN, CDR2 SVGIG (reference sequence). V lost 6 bases to trimming and J lost 5 bases, with 10 bases between them. The CDR3 sequence is 11 residues long. The CDR3 loop reads CACQTRETQYF. Here the CDR3 DNA reads TGTGCCTGCCAAACCCGGGAGACCCAGTACTTC.

V is TRBV30 and J is TRBJ1-5; 7 nucleotides line up with TRBD1. Germline V gene data show CDR1 as GTSNPN and CDR2 as SVGIG (reference sequence). This CDR3 has 14 amino acids. With V trimmed by 1 base and J by 1 base, 1 base remained unmatched. The CDR3 loop is CAWSAGQSNQPQHF. The CDR3 DNA reads as TGTGCCTGGAGTGCGGGACAGAGCAATCAGCCCCAGCATTTT.